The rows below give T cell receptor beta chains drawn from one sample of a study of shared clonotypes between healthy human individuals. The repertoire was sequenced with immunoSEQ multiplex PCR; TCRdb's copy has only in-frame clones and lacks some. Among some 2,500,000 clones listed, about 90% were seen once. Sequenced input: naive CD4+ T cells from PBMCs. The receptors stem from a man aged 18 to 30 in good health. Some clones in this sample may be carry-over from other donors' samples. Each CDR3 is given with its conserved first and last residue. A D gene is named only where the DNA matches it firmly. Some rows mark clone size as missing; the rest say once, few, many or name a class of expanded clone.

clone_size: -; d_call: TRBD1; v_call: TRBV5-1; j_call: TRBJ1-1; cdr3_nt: TGCGCCAGCAGCTTCGTCGGAGACAGGGACACTGAAGCTTTCTTT; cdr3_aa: CASSFVGDRDTEAFF
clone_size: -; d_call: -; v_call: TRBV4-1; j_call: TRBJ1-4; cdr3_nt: TGCGCCAGCAGCTATATCAAAACGGGATTGAGAAAGTTTTTT; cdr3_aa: CASSYIKTGLRKFF
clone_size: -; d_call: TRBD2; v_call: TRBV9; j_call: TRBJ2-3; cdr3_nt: TGTGCCAGCAGCGTGGTAGCGGGAACAGATACGCAGTATTTT; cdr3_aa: CASSVVAGTDTQYF
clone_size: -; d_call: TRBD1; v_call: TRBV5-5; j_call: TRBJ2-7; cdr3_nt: TGTGCCAGCAGCTCCGGACAGGGGGCAGGTGAGCAGTACTTC; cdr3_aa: CASSSGQGAGEQYF
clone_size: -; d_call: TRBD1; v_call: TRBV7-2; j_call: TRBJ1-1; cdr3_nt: TGTGCCAGCAGCTATTCAGGGGGTAACACTGAAGCTTTCTTT; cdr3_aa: CASSYSGGNTEAFF
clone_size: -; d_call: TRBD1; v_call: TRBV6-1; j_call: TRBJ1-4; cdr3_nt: TGTGCCAGCAGTGGTCAGGGGGTACGGACTGAAAAACTGTTTTTT; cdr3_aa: CASSGQGVRTEKLFF
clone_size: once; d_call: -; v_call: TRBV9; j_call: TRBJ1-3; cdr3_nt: TGTGCCAGCAGCCCTCTTGGGGCCGGAAACACCATATATTTT; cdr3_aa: CASSPLGAGNTIYF
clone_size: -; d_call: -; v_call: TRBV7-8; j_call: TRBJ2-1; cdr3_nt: TGTGCCAGCAGCCCTCTTACTGGCCCACCAAATGAGCAGTTCTTC; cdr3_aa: CASSPLTGPPNEQFF
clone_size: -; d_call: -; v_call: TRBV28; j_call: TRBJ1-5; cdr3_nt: TGTGCCAGCAGTTCTCCGGACGGCCGGGATCAGCCCCAGCATTTT; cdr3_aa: CASSSPDGRDQPQHF
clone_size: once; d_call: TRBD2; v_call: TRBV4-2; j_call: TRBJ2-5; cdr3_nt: TGTGCCAGCAGCCAATTGGGGGGGGAGACCCAGTACTTC; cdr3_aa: CASSQLGGETQYF
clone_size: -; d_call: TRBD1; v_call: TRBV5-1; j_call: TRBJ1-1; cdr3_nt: TGCGCCAGCAGCCCAATGAACCCGGACAGGGGGAACACTGAAGCTTTCTTT; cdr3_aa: CASSPMNPDRGNTEAFF
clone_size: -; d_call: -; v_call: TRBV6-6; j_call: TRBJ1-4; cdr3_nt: TGTGCCAGCAGCGGGACGGGTAATGAAAAACTGTTTTTT; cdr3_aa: CASSGTGNEKLFF
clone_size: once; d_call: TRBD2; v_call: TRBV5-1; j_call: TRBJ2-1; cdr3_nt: TGCGCCAGCAGCCCGGGACTAGCGGCCGATGAGCAGTTCTTC; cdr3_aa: CASSPGLAADEQFF
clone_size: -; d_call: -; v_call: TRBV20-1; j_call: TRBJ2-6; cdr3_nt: TGCAGTGCACGAGGAGCCAACGTCCTGACTTTC; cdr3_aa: CSARGANVLTF
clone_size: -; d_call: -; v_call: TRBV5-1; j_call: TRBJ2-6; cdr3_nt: TGCGCCAGCAGCTTTGTAGGGGTGATCGCTGGGGCCAACGTCCTGACTTTC; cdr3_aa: CASSFVGVIAGANVLTF
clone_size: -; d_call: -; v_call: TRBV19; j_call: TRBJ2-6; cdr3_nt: TGTGCCAGTAGTAGACCTCAGGGCTCTGGGGCCAACGTCCTGACTTTC; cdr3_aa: CASSRPQGSGANVLTF
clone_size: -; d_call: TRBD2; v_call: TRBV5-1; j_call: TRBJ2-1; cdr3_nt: TGCGCCAGCAAACGGGGGGAATACAATGAGCAGTTCTTC; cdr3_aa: CASKRGEYNEQFF
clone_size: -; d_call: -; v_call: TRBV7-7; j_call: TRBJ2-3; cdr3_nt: TGTGCCAGCAGCTTAGGTAGTGACAGTCTTAGCACAGATACGCAGTATTTT; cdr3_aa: CASSLGSDSLSTDTQYF
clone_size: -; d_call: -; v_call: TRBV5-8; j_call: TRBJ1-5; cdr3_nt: TGTGCCAGCAGCCAGGGCACGGCAAGCAATCAGCCCCAGCATTTT; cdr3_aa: CASSQGTASNQPQHF
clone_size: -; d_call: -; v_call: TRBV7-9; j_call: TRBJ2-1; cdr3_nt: TGTGCCAGCAGCTTACACTTGAGCTCCTACAATGAGCAGTTCTTC; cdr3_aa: CASSLHLSSYNEQFF
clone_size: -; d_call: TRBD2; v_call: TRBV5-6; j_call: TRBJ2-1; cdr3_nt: TGTGCCAGCAGCTTGTTGGCGGGAGGGCCCTTCTACAATGAGCAGTTCTTC; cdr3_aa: CASSLLAGGPFYNEQFF
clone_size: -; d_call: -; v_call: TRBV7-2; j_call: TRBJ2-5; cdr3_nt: TGTGCCAGCAGCAGGGGACGACGGGAGACCCAGTACTTC; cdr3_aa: CASSRGRRETQYF